Described below is a single T cell receptor (beta chain) sequence and its context. These data are taken from a study of T cell changes during pregnancy in multiple sclerosis. This CDR3 is built from 15 residues. TCRdb keeps only in-frame clones here, not all; method: immunoSEQ multiplex PCR. Altogether approximately 52,000 clones are present, around 93% being singletons, with the ten largest covering approximately 0.5%. This TCR was sampled from a female donor with multiple sclerosis, enrolled in a pregnancy study. V usage is TRBV21-1 and J usage is TRBJ1-5; the table's D gene call, TRBD1, was not cross checked with the DNA. TRBV21-1 is listed as a pseudogene. Sequencing used CD4+ T cells from peripheral blood mononuclear cells, obtained after pregnancy. The CDR3: CASSRRDREHQPQHF. Here the CDR3 DNA reads TGTGCCAGCAGCCGTCGGGACAGGGAACATCAGCCCCAGCATTTT.